The sequence of this T cell receptor beta chain was determined in a study of blood T cells in healthy people across ages (dated by TCRdb to between 2014 and 2016). As for the study more broadly: In model experiments, roughly one uniquely barcoded TCR beta cDNA molecule per two T cells was captured by template switching. Two additional independent replicas of 1 million unique cDNA reads from the same blood draw were analyzed for two donors (one aged 18 to 30 and one aged 80 or older). To avoid experimental bias, donors of different ages were spread randomly across the sequencing lanes. Donors were grouped into four age groups: young (average approximately 16 years), middle-aged (39), aged (around 60) and long-lived (less than 85). Age-related changes in TCR beta repertoire diversity were measured in the study by deep sequencing normalized with unique cDNA molecular identifiers. General findings and caveats noted by the study authors: The long-lived group showed more naive CD4+ T cells, fewer expanded clones and increased TCR diversity than the aged group, suggesting age selection. Observed TCR beta diversity correlated strongly with the percentage of naive T cells measured by flow cytometry. Observed TCR beta diversity per million T cells fell roughly linearly with age, and a significant reduction was already apparent by age approximately 40. Because donor CMV infection status was unknown, age-related changes in expanded clonotypes were potentially confounded. Conclusive comparison of naive and antigen-experienced compartments was prevented by the profiling of bulk unsorted PBMCs. Estimates of total diversity based on one million sequenced T cells were regarded as lower bounds and as underestimates.

The CDR3 has 14 amino acids, counting the end cysteine and phenylalanine. The entry retains the CDR3 DNA only, 42 bases that are in frame from base 1. CDR1 and CDR2, per the germline V gene (reference sequence), are DFQATT and SNEGSKA. At the junction V is shortened by 5 bases and J by 0 bases, with 8 bases in between. Preparation of the library involved 5' RACE. The sequencer listed for this sample is Illumina HiSeq 2500. The second PCR ran for about 6 to 12 cycles and used a J-beta primer mix along with a sample-barcoded 5' primer. Each TCR beta cDNA molecule received a unique molecular identifier from a template-switch 5' adaptor carrying 12 random nucleotides. At least 2.5 million CDR3-containing paired-end reads were obtained from each sample. First-strand cDNA was synthesized from all RNA with the Mint cDNA synthesis kit, primed by a TRBC-specific oligonucleotide. Following uracil-DNA glycosylase treatment, all cDNA underwent a first 18-cycle PCR with the universal primers M1SS and BC2_uni_R. The paper's processing steps were these. For normalization, 1 million high-quality reads, each with a distinct molecular identifier, were randomly selected from each sample. Reads sharing molecular identifiers were discarded rather than binned into consensus sequences. MiTCR, with a Q25 quality threshold and the strictest error-elimination algorithm, was used for CDR3 identification, clonotype clustering and error correction. A nonparametric unseen species model with Euler transformation was used to estimate a lower bound on total TCR beta diversity. Using fastp at Q25 and MiXCR, TCRdb reprocessed the public reads and kept productive beta chains. Rows with a matching CDR3 protein are joined into one entry that keeps the most common DNA and genes. The authors' filters were not applied to this entry. The sample includes more than 800,000 distinct CDR3 sequences, with 29% observed a single time. The ten largest clonotypes hold roughly 17% of the sample.

Systemically healthy Caucasian individuals from Russia, around 38 in total and aged roughly 6 to 95 years, were included as donors. Around 10 milliliters of peripheral blood were collected from each donor into EDTA-treated Vacutainer tubes. PBMCs were isolated by Ficoll-Paque density-gradient centrifugation, with at least 6.5 million obtained per sample. Trizol reagent was used to extract total RNA from the PBMCs, yielding at least 5.5 micrograms per sample. For every donor, an aliquot of PBMCs went through flow cytometry to measure the percentages of naive CD45RAhigh/CD27high T cells. This clonotype was seen repeatedly, ten times or more. It has no known antigen specificity. No base quality values were provided; no much bigger clone lies one nucleotide off.

This receptor was identified in a woman older than 75 in good health. The chain is assembled from TRBV20-1 and TRBJ2-6; the D gene identity is not certain. Sequenced: blood. The bases are TGCAGTGCTTCGCCCACCTCTGGGGCCAACGTCCTGACTTTC. It translates to CSASPTSGANVLTF.